The 32 T cell receptor beta chains given below trace back to one sample, sequenced in a study of breast tumors, draining lymph nodes, adjacent tissues. TCRdb itself ran the multiplex PCR reads through MiXCR, one entry per CDR3 protein. The sample lists over 150,000 distinct CDR3 sequences, roughly a third occurring once. Samples came from axillary lymph nodes draining the breast cancer. Input material: axillary lymph node tissue. The origin of the receptors is a female donor with breast cancer. Some clones in this sample may be carry-over from other donors' samples.

Remarks on this clonotype: Being one base from a much bigger clone, this may be a read error. The V and J genes are TRBV19 and TRBJ1-2; D is unclear. CDR1 is LNHDA and CDR2 is SQIVND in the germline V gene (reference sequence). The CDR3 consists of 16 residues. DNA for the CDR3: TGTGCCAGTGGTATGAATCTCCTGAGCGGGCTCTATGGCTACACCTTC. The encoded protein is CASGMNLLSGLYGYTF.

The sample holds many counts of this clonotype. This chain links TRBV19 with TRBJ1-5; a weak D match, TRBD1 (6 bases). Germline loops: CDR1 LNHDA, CDR2 SQIVND (reference sequence). Trimming cost V 7 bases and J 2 bases, with 15 bases left between them. The CDR3 runs to 15 residues. CDR3 DNA sequence: TGTGCCAGTATAGGGGCAGGGGCCCGCAATCAGCCCCAGCATTTT. It yields the protein CASIGAGARNQPQHF.

The chain has TRBV5-6 and TRBJ1-4; D gene unclear. Germline lookup yields CDR1 SGHDT and CDR2 YYEEEE. V was trimmed by 4 bases and J by 2 bases, leaving 15 bases between them. CDR3 length: 16 amino acids. In DNA, the CDR3 is TGTGCCAGCAGCCCCCCCGCGGCGAAGACTAATGAAAAACTGTTTTTT. It encodes CASSPPAAKTNEKLFF.

The sample holds many counts of this clonotype. V and J are TRBV7-2 and TRBJ2-3; 11 bases fit TRBD2. The CDR3 sequence is 16 residues long. Germline V gene sequence: CDR1 SGHTA, CDR2 FQGNSA. The V gene end was trimmed by 5 bases and the J gene end by 0 bases; junction bases not matched to a gene: 4. CDR3 in DNA: TGTGCCAGCAGCCAAAGACTAGCGGGAAGCACAGATACGCAGTATTTT. It yields the protein CASSQRLAGSTDTQYF.

This clonotype was found a few times. The chain combines TRBV20-1 with TRBJ2-5; TRBD2 matches at 12 bases. This CDR3 is built from 18 residues. CDR1 and CDR2 from the germline V gene are DFQATT and SNEGSKA (reference sequence). Trimming cost V 1 base and J 3 bases; bases outside gene matches: 12. The chain's CDR3 is CSARALAGGGFGEETQYF. The CDR3 DNA sequence: TGCAGTGCTAGAGCGCTAGCGGGGGGGGGATTTGGTGAAGAGACCCAGTACTTC.

V is TRBV2 and J is TRBJ2-3; 9 bases map to TRBD2. CDR1 and CDR2 from the germline V gene are SNHLY and FYNNEI. V shed 6 bases and J 1 base; nucleotides not matched to a gene: 8. This CDR3 has 16 amino acids. Written as DNA, the CDR3 is TGTGCCAGCAGGCGACAGGCTAGCGGGGGCACAGATACGCAGTATTTT. Encoded protein: CASRRQASGGTDTQYF.

As concerns this clonotype: One end of the junction fails to match germline, which may point to a read error. This chain joins TRBV5-4 and TRBJ1-2; D may be TRBD1 (6 bases). This CDR3 contains 15 residues. The germline gives CDR1 SGHNT, CDR2 YYREEE (reference sequence). CDR3 DNA sequence: TGTGCCGGCAGCTCTTCAGGGGCAATATACTATGGCTACACCTTC. Encoded protein: CAGSSSGAIYYGYTF.

This chain links TRBV7-2 with TRBJ1-6, with D uncertain. CDR1 SGHTA and CDR2 FQGNSA come from the germline V gene. The CDR3 covers 18 residues. Trimming removed 3 bases at V and 0 bases at J, with 15 bases between. Here the CDR3 reads CASSFLGGESSYNSPLHF. The CDR3 DNA reads as TGTGCCAGCAGCTTTCTCGGCGGGGAGAGCTCCTATAATTCACCCCTCCACTTT.

Points on this clonotype: Because the CDR3's place on the DNA is in doubt, the DNA is left out and the CDR3 is given as listed by TCRdb. The chain joins TRBV7-8 to TRBJ1-2. Both ends counted, the CDR3 spans 13 residues. From germline, CDR1 is SGHVS and CDR2 FQNEAQ. This CDR3 is CASSLAEAYGCTF.

The sample holds many counts of this clonotype. The chain links TRBV13 to TRBJ2-3; TRBD2 matches at 10 bases. V was pared by 5 bases and J by 7 bases, with 9 bases of the junction left unmatched. The CDR3 runs 15 residues. CDR1 and CDR2 (germline): PRHDT, FYEKMQ (reference sequence). This chain's CDR3 is CASSHERGGVNTQYF. Here the CDR3 DNA reads TGTGCCAGCAGCCACGAGCGGGGGGGGGTAAATACGCAGTATTTT.

This clonotype has at least ten counts. V and J are TRBV13 and TRBJ2-1; D call uncertain. Trimming left V 3 bases short and J 2 bases short, with 11 bases between. Germline assignment: CDR1 PRHDT and CDR2 FYEKMQ (reference sequence). The CDR3 extends over 15 amino acids. The CDR3 DNA is TGTGCCAGCAGCTTTGGAGCTCTAACCTACAATGAGCAGTTCTTC. Protein sequence: CASSFGALTYNEQFF.

With respect to this clonotype: At one of its ends the junction is not consistent with the germline gene, which may arise from a read error. This chain joins TRBV20-1 and TRBJ2-2; D possibly uses TRBD1 or TRBD2 (6 bases each). This CDR3 region has 15 residues. Germline V gene lookup returns CDR1 DFQATT and CDR2 SNEGSKA (reference sequence). The CDR3 DNA reads as TGCAGTGCTAGGCCAGGGGTATCGAACACCGGGGGGCTGTTTTTT. This encodes CSARPGVSNTGGLFF.

About this clonotype itself: This may be a read error, as it is one base from a much larger clone. This chain links TRBV20-1 with TRBJ2-1; tentative D call: TRBD2 (6 bases). CDR3 length: 11 residues. Germline V CDR1 and CDR2: DFQATT, SNEGSKA (reference sequence). The CDR3 DNA sequence: TGCAGTGCTAGGCGACTAGGGCTCAAATCCTTC. Translation: CSARRLGLKSF.

This clonotype was seen at least ten times. The rearrangement joins TRBV12-3 or TRBV12-4 to TRBJ2-2, with D uncertain. The CDR3 totals 15 residues. V lost 2 bases to trimming and J lost 1 base, with 8 bases between them. CDR3 residues: CASSLNTGNTGELFF. The CDR3 nucleotides read TGTGCCAGCAGTTTAAACACGGGGAACACCGGGGAGCTGTTTTTT.

CDR3 amino acids: CASTRTGGGGETQYF. CDR3 DNA sequence: TGTGCCAGCACCCGGACAGGGGGCGGAGGAGAGACCCAGTACTTC. The chain couples TRBV6-5 to TRBJ2-5, with 11 bases lining up with TRBD1. The CDR3 spans 15 residues. With 7 bases clipped from V and 4 bases from J, the junction kept 8 bases outside the gene matches. Germline CDR1 reads MNHEY; CDR2 reads SVGAGI.

The chain links TRBV20-1 to TRBJ1-4; TRBD1 matches 11 bases. The CDR3 sequence is 14 residues long. V lost 7 bases to trimming and J lost 4 bases; unmatched junction nucleotides: 5. CDR1 and CDR2 (germline): DFQATT, SNEGSKA (reference sequence). Here the CDR3 DNA reads TGCAGTGGCTGGGACAGGGGGATTAATGAAAAACTGTTTTTT. It translates to CSGWDRGINEKLFF.

This chain joins TRBV13 and TRBJ1-6, with D possibly TRBD1 on 5 matching bases. Trimming left V 5 bases short and J 0 bases short, with 14 bases between. Germline assignment: CDR1 PRHDT and CDR2 FYEKMQ (reference sequence). CDR3 length: 17 amino acids. The CDR3 DNA reads TGTGCCAGCAGCCTCGGGACGAAAAGCTCCTATAATTCACCCCTCCACTTT. Its protein is CASSLGTKSSYNSPLHF.

This clonotype was seen a handful of times. One base away lies a much larger clone, so this may be a sequencing read error. This sequence joins TRBV11-2 and TRBJ1-5; unclear D gene. Trimming removed 5 bases at V and 6 bases at J, with 14 bases between. Germline CDR1 and CDR2: SGHAT and FQNNGV. The CDR3 is 14 amino acids. The CDR3 sequence: CASSVGPLTQPQHF. Written as DNA, the CDR3 is TGTGCCAGCAGCGTCGGACCGCTCACTCAGCCCCAGCATTTT.

The table lists this clonotype with many counts. The CDR3: CASSQGGEPRDTQYF. The CDR3 DNA follows: TGTGCCAGTAGTCAGGGGGGTGAACCGAGAGATACGCAGTATTTT. The V gene is TRBV11-3, the J gene TRBJ2-3; TRBD1 is a possible D gene (7 bases). CDR1 and CDR2 (germline): SGHNT, YENEEA. This CDR3 has 15 amino acids. V lost 9 bases to trimming and J lost 5 bases, with 21 bases between them.

This rearrangement joins TRBV4-1 to TRBJ2-4; either TRBD1 or TRBD2 may supply D (8 bases each). This CDR3 contains 16 residues. Germline lookup yields CDR1 MGHRA and CDR2 YSYEKL. V was pared by 3 bases and J by 6 bases, with 18 bases between. CDR3 in amino acids: CASSHPGQGLGNIQYF. The CDR3 bases are TGCGCCAGCAGCCACCCCGGACAGGGACTAGGAAACATTCAGTACTTC.

The chain combines TRBV6-2 or TRBV6-3 with TRBJ1-5; D remains ambiguous. V was cut by 5 bases and J by 7 bases, with 9 bases left in between. Germline V gene lookup returns CDR1 MNHEY and CDR2 SVGEGT. The CDR3 contains 12 residues. The CDR3 reads CASSRTPQPQHF. In nucleotides, the CDR3 is TGTGCCAGCAGTCGGACCCCCCAGCCCCAGCATTTT.

The sample holds one count of this clonotype. A much larger clone differs from this one at a single base, so this may be a read error. The chain uses TRBV5-4 and TRBJ1-2; D not resolved. The V end lost 3 bases, the J end lost 3 bases, and 12 bases lay between the germline ends. The CDR3 runs 14 residues. Germline CDR1 reads SGHNT; CDR2 reads YYREEE (reference sequence). CDR3 bases: TGTGCCAGCAGCTCGCCGGGAGCCGACTATGGCTACACCTTC. Translation: CASSSPGADYGYTF.

With regard to this clonotype: It may be a read error: a sequence one base away is much more abundant. V gene TRBV12-3 or TRBV12-4 combines with J gene TRBJ2-7; D possibly corresponds to TRBD2 (5 bases). The germline V and J ends were trimmed by 0 bases and 2 bases, with 11 bases remaining between them. The CDR3 sequence is 15 residues long. This CDR3 reads CASSLASAAPYEQYF. For the CDR3, the DNA is TGTGCCAGCAGTTTAGCGTCAGCGGCCCCCTACGAGCAGTACTTC.

Remarks on this clonotype: A much larger clone sits a single nucleotide away, making a read error possible. The rearrangement uses TRBV25-1 and TRBJ2-6; perhaps TRBD1 as D (5 bases). The CDR3 runs to 16 residues. The V gene's germline CDR1 is MGHDK and CDR2 SYGVNS. The CDR3 DNA sequence: TGTGCCAGCAGTGGGGTTTGGAACTCTGGGGCCGACGTCCTGACTTTC. It codes for CASSGVWNSGADVLTF.

The chain employs TRBV6-5 and TRBJ1-2, with 7 bases identical to TRBD1. The CDR3 is 18 amino acids. From germline, CDR1 is MNHEY and CDR2 SVGAGI. V shed 5 bases, J shed 4 bases, and the junction held 19 bases outside the gene matches. The CDR3 is CASSHQGDQGDGVYGYTF. As DNA, the CDR3 is TGTGCCAGCAGTCACCAGGGGGACCAGGGAGATGGGGTCTATGGCTACACCTTC.

Written as DNA, the CDR3 is TGTGCCAGCAGCCCAAGGGACAGGGGGGGGTCCGGGGAGCTGTTTTTT. It specifies CASSPRDRGGSGELFF. The J gene is TRBJ2-2, the V gene TRBV11-2; 11 bases are a match to TRBD1. Germline V gives CDR1 SGHAT, CDR2 FQNNGV. CDR3 length equals 16 residues. The V segment lost 5 bases and the J segment 6 bases; nucleotides outside the gene matches: 8.

Comments on this clonotype: This may come from a read error, since a much larger clone is one base off. This chain links TRBV12-3 or TRBV12-4 with TRBJ2-3; 10 bases are a match to TRBD1. The V and J ends lost 8 bases and 5 bases, in that order; junction bases with no gene match: 7. The CDR3 is made up of 14 amino acids. CDR3 nucleotide sequence: TGTGCCAGCGGTCCTGGACAGGGGGTAGATACGCAGTATTTT. Protein sequence: CASGPGQGVDTQYF.

V and J are TRBV28 and TRBJ2-7, with D possibly being TRBD1 or TRBD2 (6 bases each). With 4 bases removed from V and 4 bases from J, the gap between germline ends came to 20 bases. This CDR3 has 16 amino acids. Germline CDR1 and CDR2: MDHEN and SYDVKM. This chain's CDR3 is CASSSIHGGHPYEQYF. The CDR3 DNA reads as TGTGCCAGCAGTTCTATACACGGGGGACATCCTTACGAGCAGTACTTC.

This clonotype has a count of ten or more. CDR3 sequence: CASSQVGGVGKLFF. In DNA, the CDR3 is TGTGCCAGCAGCCAAGTTGGCGGGGTCGGAAAACTGTTTTTT. The chain recombines TRBV14 with TRBJ1-4; D is unresolved. The CDR3 consists of 14 residues. Germline CDR1 SGHDN, CDR2 FVKESK. V was clipped by 1 base and J by 10 bases, with 13 bases between them.

Comments on this clonotype: One end of the junction does not line up with germline, which may come from a read error. V usage is TRBV4-3 and J usage is TRBJ1-4, with D perhaps TRBD1 (5 bases). The CDR3 runs 14 residues. CDR1 is LGHNA, CDR2 YSLEER, per germline. CDR3 coding DNA: TGCGCCGGCAGCCGAGACAGATTGGGAGAAAAACTGTTTTTT. It yields the protein CAGSRDRLGEKLFF.

This clonotype was observed at least ten times. The J gene is TRBJ1-2, the V gene TRBV6-1; D unclear. CDR3 length equals 16 residues. From germline, CDR1 is MNHNS and CDR2 SASEGT. The V and J ends lost 3 bases and 2 bases respectively, with 16 bases between them. The chain's CDR3 is CASSDWAGRKNYGYTF. The CDR3 nucleotides are TGTGCCAGCAGTGATTGGGCAGGCCGGAAAAACTATGGCTACACCTTC.

This clonotype was recorded a few times. The chain is built from TRBV27 and TRBJ2-1, with TRBD2 identical over 7 bases. V was clipped by 5 bases and J by 7 bases; unmatched bases: 8. Germline CDR1 and CDR2: MNHEY and SMNVEV (reference sequence). This CDR3 has 14 residues. The CDR3 loop is CASSPWASGNEQFF. In nucleotides, the CDR3 is TGTGCCAGCAGTCCATGGGCTAGCGGAAATGAGCAGTTCTTC.